The 14 T cell receptor beta chains below all came from one sample that was sequenced in a study of T cell changes during pregnancy in multiple sclerosis (dated by TCRdb to about 2019). The library was prepared using the immunoSEQ multiplex PCR assay. TCRdb stores this immuneACCESS table with in-frame sequences only. Part of the clones is absent; in the studies checked, under half of the shortfall reflects unresolved V genes, and no reason is known for the rest. For this sample there are 70,000 to 80,000 clones; 80% to 95% appear just once. Jointly, the top ten make up roughly 3.3% of the sample. The sequenced sample was peripheral blood, obtained after pregnancy. These receptors were obtained from a female donor in good health, enrolled as a control in a pregnancy study.

This clone has just one count. The chain has TRBV7-2 and TRBJ2-3, with TRBD2 matching over 7 bases. Per the germline V gene, CDR1 is SGHTA and CDR2 is FQGNSA. V was clipped by 6 bases and J by 0 bases; unmatched bases: 3. The CDR3 covers 14 residues. CDR3: CASRVSGSTDTQYF. The CDR3 bases are TGTGCCAGCAGAGTTAGCGGGAGCACAGATACGCAGTATTTT.

This chain uses TRBV27 with TRBJ1-1, with TRBD1 identical over 7 bases. The CDR3 extends over 15 amino acids. V was pared by 6 bases and J by 3 bases, with 10 bases of the junction left unmatched. Germline V gene data show CDR1 as MNHEY and CDR2 as SMNVEV (reference sequence). In nucleotides, the CDR3 is TGTGCCAGCAGCGATCAGGGGGTTTTGGACACTGAAGCTTTCTTT. Translation: CASSDQGVLDTEAFF.

The V call is TRBV29-1, the J call TRBJ1-2; 7 nucleotides match TRBD1. Germline V CDR1 and CDR2: SQVTM, ANQGSEA. This CDR3 is built from 12 residues. V lost 5 bases and J lost 4; bases outside the gene matches: 4. DNA of the CDR3: TGCAGCGTTAGGGGACAGAGCTATGGCTACACCTTC. It is translated as CSVRGQSYGYTF. Using reference TRBV29-1 and TRBJ1-2 for the parts outside the CDR3, the full variable domain is SAVISQKPSRDICQRGTSLTIQCQVDSQVTMMFWYRQQPGQSLTLIATANQGSEATYESGFVIDKFPISRPNLTFSTLTVSNMSPEDSSIYLCSVRGQSYGYTFGSGTRLTVV.

V usage is TRBV28 and J usage is TRBJ2-1; perhaps TRBD2 as D (5 bases). This CDR3 has 12 amino acids. V gave up 6 bases and J gave up 10 bases, with 13 bases separating them. Per the germline V gene, CDR1 is MDHEN and CDR2 is SYDVKM. DNA for the CDR3: TGTGCCAGCAGCCCCCTTCGCGGGGAGCAGTTCTTC. This codes for CASSPLRGEQFF.

The chain's CDR3 is CSVGLAGATSSYEQYF. The CDR3 DNA is TGCAGCGTTGGACTAGCGGGGGCCACTAGCTCCTACGAGCAGTACTTC. The rearrangement uses TRBV29-1 and TRBJ2-7, with TRBD2 matching 12 bases. The V segment lost 4 bases and the J segment 0 bases; nucleotides outside the gene matches: 7. Looked up from germline, CDR1 is SQVTM and CDR2 is ANQGSEA. The CDR3 covers 16 residues.

The chain links TRBV9 to TRBJ2-3, with TRBD2 matching 7 bases. Trimming at V came to 4 bases and at J to 4 bases, leaving 9 bases not matched to a gene. CDR3 length: 15 residues. The V gene's germline CDR1 is SGDLS and CDR2 YYNGEE. The CDR3 here is CASSLSSSGADTQYF. The CDR3 DNA follows: TGTGCCAGCAGCCTCAGTTCTAGCGGAGCAGATACGCAGTATTTT.

The chain has TRBV19 and TRBJ1-4; the D is unclear. The germline gives CDR1 LNHDA, CDR2 SQIVND (reference sequence). V lost 6 bases and J 6 bases, leaving 5 bases between the germline ends. CDR3 size: 11 residues. CDR3 sequence reads: CASRRDEKLFF. DNA of the CDR3: TGTGCCAGTAGGAGGGATGAAAAACTGTTTTTT.

The chain employs TRBV7-9 and TRBJ2-1, with D perhaps TRBD2 (6 bases). Germline CDR1 is SEHNR and CDR2 is FQNEAQ (reference sequence). This CDR3 spans 16 amino acids. V was shortened by 2 bases and J by 7 bases, with 18 bases between the two germline ends. CDR3 sequence reads: CASSLPGVTIQNEQFF. The CDR3 region has the DNA TGTGCCAGCAGCTTACCGGGGGTGACTATCCAAAATGAGCAGTTCTTC. Complete variable domain (other parts from reference TRBV7-9 and TRBJ2-1): DTGVSQNPRHKITKRGQNVTFRCDPISEHNRLYWYRQTLGQGPEFLTYFQNEAQLEKSRLLSDRFSAERPKGSFSTLEIQRTEQGDSAMYLCASSLPGVTIQNEQFFGPGTRLTVL.

The rearrangement joins TRBV5-1 to TRBJ2-3; TRBD2 aligns across 8 bases. V dropped 4 bases and J dropped 0; count of bases not matched to a gene: 7. Germline CDR1 is SGHRS and CDR2 is YFSETQ. CDR3 length: 16 residues. The CDR3 DNA is TGCGCCAGCAGCCCCAATAGCGGGGCTAGCACAGATACGCAGTATTTT. Protein product: CASSPNSGASTDTQYF.

The chain carries TRBV25-1 and TRBJ1-5; 7 bases fit TRBD1. Germline V gene data show CDR1 as MGHDK and CDR2 as SYGVNS. This CDR3 has 13 residues. V shed 4 bases, J shed 7 bases, and the junction held 4 bases outside the gene matches. Here the CDR3 reads CASSAGGGQPQHF. CDR3 bases: TGTGCCAGCAGTGCAGGGGGTGGCCAGCCCCAGCATTTT.

This chain connects TRBV7-6 to TRBJ2-3, with TRBD1 matching over 9 bases. Germline CDR1 and CDR2: SGHVS and FNYEAQ. The CDR3 spans 16 residues. Trimming took 5 bases from V and 2 from J; bases not matched to a gene: 8. DNA for the CDR3: TGTGCCAGCAGCAGGGGACAGGGCCTTTTCACAGATACGCAGTATTTT. Residues: CASSRGQGLFTDTQYF. Full variable domain (outside the CDR3, taken from reference TRBV7-6 and TRBJ2-3): GAGVSQSPRYKVTKRGQDVALRCDPISGHVSLYWYRQALGQGPEFLTYFNYEAQQDKSGLPNDRFSAERPEGSISTLTIQRTEQRDSAMYRCASSRGQGLFTDTQYFGPGTRLTVL.

This clone was found a few times. The genes are TRBV28 and TRBJ2-1; 14 positions match TRBD2. The CDR3 loop spans 16 amino acids. CDR1 MDHEN and CDR2 SYDVKM come from the germline V gene. J was trimmed by 10 bases and V by 5 bases; bases with no gene match: 10. DNA for the CDR3: TGTGCCAGCAGTCCCTCGACTAGCGGGAGGGCCAAAGAGCAGTTCTTC. This codes for CASSPSTSGRAKEQFF.

V and J are TRBV6-6 and TRBJ1-2; D may be TRBD1 (6 bases). Trimming took off 7 bases at V and 4 bases at J, with 16 bases between the two ends. Germline values: CDR1 MNHNY, CDR2 SVGAGI (reference sequence). The length of the CDR3 is 14 residues. The CDR3 coding sequence is TGTGCCAGCAACGAAATACAGGGCTCCTATGGCTACACCTTC. Translated, it gives CASNEIQGSYGYTF.

This chain connects TRBV12-2 to TRBJ1-5. TRBV12-2 is marked as a pseudogene. The CDR3 spans 18 residues. The CDR3 sequence: CASRLALNRGNSNQPQHF. The DNA for the CDR3 is TGTGCAAGTCGCTTAGCCCTAAATCGGGGAAACAGCAATCAGCCCCAGCATTTT.